The clone carrying this TCR beta chain has a handful of counts. No antigen is known for it. Surgery without prior neoadjuvant therapy was the treatment of the selected pancreatic ductal adenocarcinoma patients. Sequenced by immunoSEQ multiplex PCR; TCRdb stores in-frame clones only, minus some. The sample includes roughly 100,000 clones, roughly 95% of them seen just once. The sample comes from a study of T cells in pancreatic ductal adenocarcinoma. Regarding the study as a whole: The resected cohort was biased toward the minority with early-stage disease. Unique clonotypes were around 8-fold more numerous in blood than in tumor. Tumor-versus-blood clonality comparisons may be biased toward lower tumor diversity. No significant tumor-blood clonality difference; means were about 0.1 and 0.07.

The origin of this receptor is a human donor with pancreatic ductal adenocarcinoma. The sequenced sample consisted of PBMCs.

In DNA form, the CDR3 reads TGTGCCAGTAGTACCCAGGGGGGCTACGAGCAGTACTTC. It yields the protein CASSTQGGYEQYF. The chain combines TRBV19 with TRBJ2-7; perhaps TRBD1 as D (7 bases). CDR1 and CDR2 from the germline V gene are LNHDA and SQIVND (reference sequence). CDR3 length equals 13 residues. Trimming left V 4 bases short and J 3 bases short, with 10 bases between.